These 20 T cell receptor beta chains came from one sample sequenced in a study of blood T cell repertoires in COVID-19. TCRdb's table, derived via immunoSEQ multiplex PCR, lists solely in-frame clones and lacks some. The table has 96,000 or so clones, about 90% seen once. Sample: peripheral blood. The source of these receptors is a human donor with COVID-19, enrolled during active disease. The donor label of this sample is uncertain.

The chain links TRBV30 to TRBJ1-4, with 9 bases identical to TRBD1. J lost 6 bases, V lost 4 bases, and 6 bases had no gene match. CDR3 length equals 14 residues. Germline V CDR1 and CDR2: GTSNPN, SVGIG (reference sequence). The CDR3 DNA follows: TGTGCCTGGAAAAAGGGACAGGGAGATGAAAAACTGTTTTTT. The encoded protein is CAWKKGQGDEKLFF.

The chain combines TRBV7-3 with TRBJ2-3; D may be TRBD1 (6 bases). The germline gives CDR1 SGHTA, CDR2 FQGTGA. V dropped 2 bases and J dropped 5 bases, with 14 bases sitting between them. The CDR3 extends over 15 amino acids. CDR3 sequence (DNA): TGTGCCAGCAGCTTATATGGGGGCGCCGGAGATACGCAGTATTTT. Translating gives CASSLYGGAGDTQYF.

The chain carries TRBV5-6 and TRBJ1-5, with D possibly matching TRBD1 (6 bases). V was trimmed by 0 bases and J by 2 bases, leaving 6 bases between them. The CDR3 runs to 14 residues. Germline lookup yields CDR1 SGHDT and CDR2 YYEEEE. For the CDR3, the DNA is TGTGCCAGCAGCTTGGACAGGGGCAATCAGCCCCAGCATTTT. Protein sequence: CASSLDRGNQPQHF.

This chain links TRBV2 with TRBJ1-4, with 7 bases aligning to TRBD1. CDR1 is SNHLY, CDR2 FYNNEI, per germline. The J segment lost 5 bases and the V segment lost 7 bases, leaving 7 bases of the junction unmatched. CDR3 length equals 14 residues. CDR3 sequence (DNA): TGTGCCAGCACTCTGGACAGGTCGAATGAAAAACTGTTTTTT. It codes for CASTLDRSNEKLFF.

The chain uses TRBV3-1 (or the pseudogene TRBV3-2) and TRBJ2-7, with TRBD1 identical over 9 bases. The J segment lost 5 bases and the V segment lost 4 bases, leaving 9 bases of the junction unmatched. The CDR3 totals 15 residues. Germline CDR1 and CDR2: LGHDT and YNNKEL (reference sequence). CDR3 residues: CASSPRDRVPHEQYF. DNA for the CDR3: TGTGCCAGCAGCCCCCGGGACAGGGTCCCTCACGAGCAGTACTTC.

The chain recombines TRBV4-1 with TRBJ2-3; 8 bases are shared with TRBD2. V was clipped by 1 base and J by 3 bases; unmatched bases: 12. This CDR3 region has 18 residues. The germline V gene has CDR1 MGHRA and CDR2 YSYEKL. DNA for the CDR3: TGCGCCAGCAGCCAAGCCCGGGGGGCCGGGAGGGGTACAGATACGCAGTATTTT. This gives the protein CASSQARGAGRGTDTQYF.

The V call is TRBV19, the J call TRBJ2-7; D perhaps matches TRBD1 (6 bases). Trimming left V 6 bases short and J 0 bases short, with 18 bases between. In germline, CDR1 is LNHDA, CDR2 SQIVND (reference sequence). This CDR3 has 16 residues. CDR3 nucleotides: TGTGCCAGTAGCGCAATGATTGAGGGGGACTCCTACGAGCAGTACTTC. Translation gives CASSAMIEGDSYEQYF.

The CDR3 protein is CASRFDRNNEKLFF. CDR3 nucleotide sequence: TGTGCCAGCAGGTTCGACAGGAATAATGAAAAACTGTTTTTT. The chain links TRBV7-8 to TRBJ1-4; tentative D call: TRBD1 (6 bases). The CDR3 covers 14 residues. V gave up 6 bases and J gave up 4 bases, with 12 bases separating them. From germline, CDR1 is SGHVS and CDR2 FQNEAQ.

This clone was picked up one time. Written as DNA, the CDR3 is TGTGCCAGCAGCCAGGGGCGTAATTCACCCCTCCACTTT. Its translation is CASSQGRNSPLHF. This rearrangement joins TRBV3-1 (or the pseudogene TRBV3-2) to TRBJ1-6; D is possibly TRBD1 (5 bases). Trimming removed 3 bases from V and 6 bases from J, with 6 bases in between. CDR3 size: 13 residues. Germline CDR1 reads LGHDT; CDR2 reads YNNKEL (reference sequence).

This chain links TRBV5-1 with TRBJ2-5, with D possibly matching TRBD2 (6 bases). This CDR3 is 14 amino acids long. V gave up 3 bases and J gave up 2 bases, with 11 bases separating them. Germline assignment: CDR1 SGHRS and CDR2 YFSETQ. CDR3 DNA sequence: TGCGCCAGCAGCTCCGTTGGGACTCAAGAGACCCAGTACTTC. Residues: CASSSVGTQETQYF.

This clone was counted between two and nine times. The chain carries TRBV19 and TRBJ1-1; 8 bases line up with TRBD1. The CDR3 runs to 9 residues. V shed 8 bases and J 11 bases; nucleotides not matched to a gene: 1. Per germline, CDR1 LNHDA and CDR2 SQIVND (reference sequence). The CDR3 nucleotides read TGTGCCAGTCGGACAGGGGCTTTCTTT. This codes for CASRTGAFF.

There are many counts of this clone. V is TRBV11-2 and J is TRBJ1-1; D uncertain. The ends were cut back, 7 bases at V and 8 bases at J, with 14 bases in the middle. This CDR3 has 12 amino acids. The germline CDR1 and CDR2 sequences are SGHAT and FQNNGV. CDR3 region: CASTLLSREAFF. CDR3 nucleotides: TGTGCCAGCACCCTTTTGTCGAGGGAAGCTTTCTTT.

V usage is TRBV5-1 and J usage is TRBJ2-5; 8 bases fit TRBD1. The V gene's germline CDR1 is SGHRS and CDR2 YFSETQ. Germline trimming cut 7 bases from V and 4 bases from J; bases unmatched to any gene: 9. This CDR3 is built from 14 residues. The CDR3 is CASGVQGAGETQYF. The CDR3 DNA follows: TGCGCCAGCGGGGTGCAGGGGGCTGGAGAGACCCAGTACTTC.

The chain combines TRBV7-9 with TRBJ2-7; no clear D. The CDR3 is 14 amino acids. Germline V gives CDR1 SEHNR, CDR2 FQNEAQ (reference sequence). V shed 2 bases and J shed 0 bases, with 8 bases lying between them. CDR3 DNA sequence: TGTGCCAGCAGCTTAAAACCTAGCTCCTACGAGCAGTACTTC. Translation gives CASSLKPSSYEQYF.

The chain recombines TRBV2 with TRBJ1-6; D not certain. CDR1 and CDR2 from the germline V gene are SNHLY and FYNNEI. V lost 7 bases and J lost 9, with 10 bases in between. The CDR3 is 12 residues long. DNA of the CDR3: TGTGCCAGCAACCTTATCGGTTCACCCCTCCACTTT. The encoded protein is CASNLIGSPLHF.

This clone was found many times. This rearrangement joins TRBV5-8 to TRBJ2-7; 7 bases match TRBD2. Germline CDR1 is SGHTS and CDR2 is YDEGEE. The CDR3 loop spans 16 amino acids. V was pared by 1 base and J by 2 bases, with 9 bases of the junction left unmatched. In nucleotides, the CDR3 is TGTGCCAGCAGCTTGCGTTTCGGGAGGAAGGCCTACGAGCAGTACTTC. Translation gives CASSLRFGRKAYEQYF.

This chain joins TRBV7-2 and TRBJ1-6; D call uncertain. There are 16 residues in the CDR3. Germline CDR1 is SGHTA and CDR2 is FQGNSA. V lost 5 bases and J lost 0, with 11 bases in between. The CDR3 reads CASSNPPGSYNSPLHF. The CDR3 DNA reads as TGTGCCAGCAGCAATCCACCCGGCTCCTATAATTCACCCCTCCACTTT.

The CDR3 nucleotides read TGCGCCAGCAGCCCACGACTAGCGGGGGGTGGAGAGACCCAGTACTTC. Its translation: CASSPRLAGGGETQYF. The chain couples TRBV5-1 to TRBJ2-5; 13 bases match TRBD2. Looked up from germline, CDR1 is SGHRS and CDR2 is YFSETQ. The junction had 7 bases not matched to a gene; V was cut back by 4 bases and J by 4 bases. The CDR3 sequence is 16 residues long.

CDR3 nucleotides: TGTGCCATCAGACAGGGTTTTAGGGATGAGCAGTTCTTC. As protein: CAIRQGFRDEQFF. The chain links TRBV10-3 to TRBJ2-1, with D tentatively TRBD1 (6 bases). Deletions cut 6 bases from V and 8 bases from J, with 14 bases between. Germline V gene sequence: CDR1 ENHRY, CDR2 SYGVKD. The CDR3 sequence is 13 residues long.

V usage is TRBV10-3 and J usage is TRBJ1-1; no clear D. V was cut by 7 bases and J by 5 bases, with 11 bases left in between. The length of the CDR3 is 12 residues. The germline CDR1 and CDR2 sequences are ENHRY and SYGVKD. The DNA for the CDR3 is TGTGCCATCAAGGCGGAAGGAACTGAAGCTTTCTTT. As protein: CAIKAEGTEAFF.